This entry concerns a single T cell receptor beta chain. Its antigen is still unknown. The sample comes from a study of cytomegalovirus exposure and HLA in healthy donors. Study-wide points: In a later analysis, DRB1 alleles had the most associated TCRs; HLA-C alleles the fewest.

The PCR was carried out with 60 Vbeta primers and 13 Jbeta primers. Only in-frame clones appear in the TCRdb table, and some are missing; sequencing was by immunoSEQ multiplex PCR. The sample has under 150,000 clones, about 69% seen once; the top ten hold 1.6%. The CDR3 is made up of 13 amino acids. V was pared by 3 bases and J by 9 bases, with 12 bases between. Germline-derived CDR1 and CDR2 are MNHNS and SASEGT. Sequencing was carried out using PBMCs. The rearrangement joins TRBV6-1 to TRBJ1-5, with D hard to call. This clonotype was obtained from a woman between 18 and 29 years old in good health and CMV-seronegative. The CDR3 protein is CASSDTQTGPQHF. The CDR3 DNA sequence: TGTGCCAGCAGTGATACCCAGACGGGGCCCCAGCATTTT.